A selection of T cell receptor beta chains follows, all from one sample in a study of CD8 T cells in ankylosing spondylitis. TCRdb passed the 5' RACE reads through MiXCR, listing each CDR3 protein once. The sample holds 450,000 or so distinct CDR3 sequences, 25% to 30% seen once. What was sequenced was blood, either unsorted or a sorted T cell fraction (not recorded which). Receptors were obtained from a male donor with ankylosing spondylitis. CDR3s include the opening cysteine and the closing phenylalanine or tryptophan. The order of the fields is CDR3 length, J gene, V gene, D gene, clone size, CDR3 protein, CDR3 DNA. The D gene is left open where the match is weak. The size field is filled for only some rows; it gives once, few, many or a size class.

18,TRBJ2-1,TRBV20-1,TRBD2,few,CSARDPLFTSGSGDEQFF,TGCAGTGCTAGAGATCCACTGTTTACTAGCGGGAGCGGCGATGAGCAGTTCTTC
13,TRBJ2-5,TRBV7-2,-,-,CASSLLYRETQYF,TGTGCCAGCAGCTTATTGTACAGAGAGACCCAGTACTTC
13,TRBJ1-1,TRBV5-1,TRBD1,few,CASCGQGNTEAFF,TGCGCCAGCTGCGGACAGGGGAACACTGAAGCTTTCTTT
14,TRBJ2-1,TRBV7-2,-,-,CASSLRGDGNEQFF,TGTGCCAGCAGCTTACGAGGGGACGGGAATGAGCAGTTCTTC
16,TRBJ2-2,TRBV6-1,TRBD1,many,CASKDRGRMNTGELFF,TGTGCCAGCAAAGACAGGGGGCGGATGAACACCGGGGAGCTGTTTTTT
13,TRBJ1-1,TRBV27,-,-,CASSLYGRTEAFF,TGTGCCAGCAGTTTATATGGGAGGACTGAAGCTTTCTTT
15,TRBJ2-1,TRBV10-2,TRBD1,few,CASSEGDRTYNEQFF,TGCGCCAGCAGTGAGGGGGACAGGACCTACAATGAGCAGTTCTTC
14,TRBJ1-1,TRBV5-1,TRBD1,-,CASSGPTGGTEAFF,TGCGCCAGCAGCGGACCTACAGGGGGCACTGAAGCTTTCTTT
14,TRBJ1-6,TRBV20-1,-,-,CSASYMGGVSPLHF,TGCAGTGCTAGCTATATGGGGGGGGTTTCACCCCTCCACTTT
13,TRBJ2-5,TRBV7-9,-,-,CASSSTGDETQYF,TGTGCCAGCAGCTCCACGGGGGATGAGACCCAGTACTTC
13,TRBJ2-3,TRBV7-2,-,few,CASSPSYTDTQYF,TGTGCCAGCAGCCCCTCATACACAGATACGCAGTATTTT
15,TRBJ1-4,TRBV5-1,TRBD1,few,CASSLHKTGREKLFF,TGCGCCAGCAGCTTACATAAGACAGGGCGGGAAAAACTGTTTTTT
15,TRBJ2-1,TRBV20-1,-,-,CSARSAAGNSNEQFF,TGCAGTGCTAGAAGTGCGGCAGGTAATTCAAATGAGCAGTTCTTC
20,TRBJ2-3,TRBV4-2,TRBD2,-,CASSQEYSGRVLTSTDTQYF,TGTGCCAGCAGCCAAGAATATAGCGGGAGGGTTCTTACTAGCACAGATACGCAGTATTTT
15,TRBJ2-1,TRBV5-1,TRBD1,few,CASSTGTGRGDEQFF,TGCGCCAGCAGCACAGGGACAGGACGAGGGGATGAGCAGTTCTTC
15,TRBJ2-3,TRBV10-3,TRBD2,few,CAISPTSESTDTQYF,TGTGCCATCAGCCCGACTAGCGAGAGCACAGATACGCAGTATTTT
14,TRBJ2-5,TRBV4-2,-,-,CASSQVGSPETQYF,TGTGCCAGCAGCCAAGTCGGGAGTCCGGAGACCCAGTACTTC
14,TRBJ2-7,TRBV20-1,-,few,CSAIWAYTDYEQYF,TGCAGTGCTATTTGGGCCTATACAGACTACGAGCAGTACTTC
19,TRBJ2-1,TRBV27,TRBD2,-,CASSLPPGLAGGRYNEQFF,TGTGCCAGCAGTTTACCCCCGGGACTAGCGGGAGGAAGGTACAATGAGCAGTTCTTC
14,TRBJ2-7,TRBV2,TRBD2,-,CASRLSGNSYEQYF,TGTGCCAGCAGGCTTAGCGGGAACTCCTACGAGCAGTACTTC
12,TRBJ2-1,TRBV5-1,-,few,CASSFGPSEQFF,TGCGCCAGCAGCTTCGGCCCCTCGGAGCAGTTCTTC
16,TRBJ1-1,TRBV20-1,TRBD1,-,CSARGAPRGQGGKAFF,TGCAGTGCTAGAGGCGCGCCCCGGGGACAGGGCGGAAAAGCTTTCTTT
15,TRBJ1-4,TRBV12-3/TRBV12-4,-,few,CASSLGTESNEKLFF,TGTGCCAGCAGTTTAGGGACAGAGAGTAATGAAAAACTGTTTTTT
16,TRBJ2-2,TRBV11-2,TRBD2,-,CASSSPGGGDTGELFF,TGTGCCAGCAGCTCGCCGGGGGGAGGGGACACCGGGGAGCTGTTTTTT
15,TRBJ2-3,TRBV7-9,TRBD2,many,CASSLGSGSADTQYF,TGTGCCAGCAGCCTCGGGAGCGGGAGTGCAGATACGCAGTATTTT
13,TRBJ1-6,TRBV12-3/TRBV12-4,-,-,CASSLSGHSPLHF,TGTGCCAGCAGTTTAAGCGGGCATTCACCCCTCCACTTT
17,TRBJ2-3,TRBV5-1,TRBD1,few,CASTRTGGFDGTDTQYF,TGCGCCAGCACCCGGACAGGGGGCTTCGATGGCACAGATACGCAGTATTTT
11,TRBJ1-1,TRBV11-2,-,-,CASSLYAEAFF,TGTGCCAGCAGCTTATACGCTGAAGCTTTCTTT
14,TRBJ2-1,TRBV3-1,-,-,CASRRILASNEQFF,TGTGCCAGCAGGCGCATACTAGCTTCCAATGAGCAGTTCTTC
14,TRBJ2-7,TRBV20-1,TRBD1,-,CSASKGRGRGEQYF,TGCAGTGCTAGCAAGGGCAGGGGGCGAGGTGAGCAGTACTTC
12,TRBJ2-2,TRBV2,-,-,CASREVGGELFF,TGTGCCAGCAGAGAGGTGGGCGGGGAGCTGTTTTTT